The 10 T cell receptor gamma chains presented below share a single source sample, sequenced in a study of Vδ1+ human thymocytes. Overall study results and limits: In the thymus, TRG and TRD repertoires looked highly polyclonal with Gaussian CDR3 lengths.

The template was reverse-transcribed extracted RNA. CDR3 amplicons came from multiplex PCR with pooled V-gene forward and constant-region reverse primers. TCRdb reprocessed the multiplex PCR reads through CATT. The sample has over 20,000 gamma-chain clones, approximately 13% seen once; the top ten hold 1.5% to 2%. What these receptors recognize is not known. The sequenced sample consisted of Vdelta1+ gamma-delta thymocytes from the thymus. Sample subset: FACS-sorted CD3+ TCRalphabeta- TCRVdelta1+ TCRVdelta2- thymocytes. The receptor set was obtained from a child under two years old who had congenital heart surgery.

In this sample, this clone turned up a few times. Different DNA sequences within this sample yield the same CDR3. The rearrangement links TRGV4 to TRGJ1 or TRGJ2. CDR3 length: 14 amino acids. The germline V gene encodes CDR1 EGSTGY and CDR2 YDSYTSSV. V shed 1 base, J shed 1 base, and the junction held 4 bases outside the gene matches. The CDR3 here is CATWDGLNYYKKLF. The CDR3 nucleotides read TGTGCCACCTGGGATGGCCTAAATTATTATAAGAAACTCTTT.

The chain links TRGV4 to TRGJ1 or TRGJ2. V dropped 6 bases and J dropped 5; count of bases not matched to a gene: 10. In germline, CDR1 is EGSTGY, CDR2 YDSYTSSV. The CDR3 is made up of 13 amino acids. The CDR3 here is CATWKRMDYKKLF. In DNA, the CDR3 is TGTGCCACCTGGAAAAGAATGGATTATAAGAAACTCTTT.

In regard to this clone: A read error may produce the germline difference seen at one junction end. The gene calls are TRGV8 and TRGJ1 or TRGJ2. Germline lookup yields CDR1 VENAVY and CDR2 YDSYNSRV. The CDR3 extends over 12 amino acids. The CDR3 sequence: CTTWCNYYKKLF. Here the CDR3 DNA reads TGTACCACCTGGTGCAATTATTATAAGAAACTCTTT.

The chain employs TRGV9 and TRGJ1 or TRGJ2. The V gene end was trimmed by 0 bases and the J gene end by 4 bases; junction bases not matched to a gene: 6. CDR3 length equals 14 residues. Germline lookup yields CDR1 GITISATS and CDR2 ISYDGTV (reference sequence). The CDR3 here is CALWEVQWYYKKLF. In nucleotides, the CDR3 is TGTGCCTTGTGGGAGGTGCAGTGGTATTATAAGAAACTCTTT.

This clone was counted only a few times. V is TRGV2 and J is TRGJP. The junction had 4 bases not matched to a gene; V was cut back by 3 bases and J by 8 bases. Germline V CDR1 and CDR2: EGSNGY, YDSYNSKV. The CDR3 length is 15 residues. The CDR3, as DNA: TGTGCCACCTGGGACCTTAAGTTGGGCAAAAAAATCAAGGTATTT. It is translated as CATWDLKLGKKIKVF.

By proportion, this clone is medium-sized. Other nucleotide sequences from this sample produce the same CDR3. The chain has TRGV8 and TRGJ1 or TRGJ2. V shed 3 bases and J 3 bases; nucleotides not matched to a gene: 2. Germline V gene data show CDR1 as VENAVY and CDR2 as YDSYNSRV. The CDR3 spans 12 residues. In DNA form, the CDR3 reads TGTGCCACCTGGGATCTTTATTATAAGAAACTCTTT. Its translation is CATWDLYYKKLF.

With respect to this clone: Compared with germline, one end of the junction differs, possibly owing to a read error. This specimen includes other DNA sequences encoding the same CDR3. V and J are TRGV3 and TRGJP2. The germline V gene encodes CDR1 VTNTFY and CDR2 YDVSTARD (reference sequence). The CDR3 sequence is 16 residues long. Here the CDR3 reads CATWDRPLSSDWIKTF. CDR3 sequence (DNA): TGTGCCACCTGGGACAGGCCGTTAAGTAGTGATTGGATTAAGACGTTT.

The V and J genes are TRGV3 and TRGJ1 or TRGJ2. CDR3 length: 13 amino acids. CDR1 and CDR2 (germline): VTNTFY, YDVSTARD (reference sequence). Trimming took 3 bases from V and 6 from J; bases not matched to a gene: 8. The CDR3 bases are TGTGCCACCTGGGACTCACGACGTTATAAGAAACTCTTT. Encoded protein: CATWDSRRYKKLF.

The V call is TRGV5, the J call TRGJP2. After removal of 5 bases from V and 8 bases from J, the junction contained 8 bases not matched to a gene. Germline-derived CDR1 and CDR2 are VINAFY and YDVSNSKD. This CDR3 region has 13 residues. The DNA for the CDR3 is TGTGCCACCTGGGCGAGTTCCGATTGGATCAAGACGTTT. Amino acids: CATWASSDWIKTF.

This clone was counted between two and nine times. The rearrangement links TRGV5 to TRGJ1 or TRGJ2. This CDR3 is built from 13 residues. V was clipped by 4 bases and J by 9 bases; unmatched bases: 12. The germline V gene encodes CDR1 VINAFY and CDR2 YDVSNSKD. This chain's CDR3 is CATWETPTTKKLF. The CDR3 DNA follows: TGTGCCACCTGGGAAACCCCCACGACTAAGAAACTCTTT.